These T cell receptor beta chains were read from a single sample in a study of response to subunit inactivated influenza vaccine. One entry per CDR3 protein results from TCRdb running MiXCR on the RT-PCR reads. Of around 200,000 distinct CDR3 sequences detected, approximately 12% appear once; the ten largest clones hold less than 30%. The same data also went into a second study, on T cells expressing NK-cell markers.

The specimen comprised CD8+ T cells sorted from PBMCs, sampled less than 13 days after vaccination. These receptors came from a man aged 45-65 years who received an inactivated influenza vaccine. Both conserved end residues are part of each CDR3. A D gene is named only where the DNA matches it firmly. Rows give clone size only sometimes, using once, few, many, or a class for an expanded clone.

v_gene: TRBV19
d_gene: NA
abundance: few
j_gene: TRBJ2-1
CDR3nt: TGTGCCAGTAGTATTTTCGACTACAATGAGCAGTTCTTC
CDR3aa: CASSIFDYNEQFF

v_gene: TRBV20-1
d_gene: NA
abundance: NA
j_gene: TRBJ1-2
CDR3nt: TGCAGTGCTAGAGACCTAGGGGCTAACTATGGCTACACCTTC
CDR3aa: CSARDLGANYGYTF

v_gene: TRBV15
d_gene: TRBD1
abundance: NA
j_gene: TRBJ2-2
CDR3nt: TGTGCCACCAGCAGATTTCAGGGGGCTACCGGGGAGCTGTTTTTT
CDR3aa: CATSRFQGATGELFF

v_gene: TRBV7-3
d_gene: NA
abundance: few
j_gene: TRBJ2-1
CDR3nt: TGTGCCAGCAGCTCTCTAGCGAACAATGAGCAGTTCTTC
CDR3aa: CASSSLANNEQFF

v_gene: TRBV28
d_gene: NA
abundance: few
j_gene: TRBJ2-7
CDR3nt: TGTGCCAGCAGTTTTATAGGGGCCTACGAGCAGTACTTC
CDR3aa: CASSFIGAYEQYF

v_gene: TRBV6-5
d_gene: NA
abundance: many
j_gene: TRBJ2-1
CDR3nt: TGTGCCAGCAGTTACTCGCAGAGCTCCTACAATGAGCAGTTCTTC
CDR3aa: CASSYSQSSYNEQFF

v_gene: TRBV3-1
d_gene: TRBD1
abundance: many
j_gene: TRBJ2-1
CDR3nt: TGTGCCAGCAGCCAAGTCCTGGACAGGGCCTACAATGAGCAGTTCTTC
CDR3aa: CASSQVLDRAYNEQFF

v_gene: TRBV5-1
d_gene: TRBD1
abundance: few
j_gene: TRBJ2-2
CDR3nt: TGCGCCAGCAAGAGTAGCGGGACAGGGGCTAATACCGGGGAGCTGTTTTTT
CDR3aa: CASKSSGTGANTGELFF

v_gene: TRBV9
d_gene: NA
abundance: NA
j_gene: TRBJ1-2
CDR3nt: TGTGCCAGCAGCCTCGCCCACGGCAGTGGCTACACCTTC
CDR3aa: CASSLAHGSGYTF

v_gene: TRBV29-1
d_gene: TRBD2
abundance: few
j_gene: TRBJ2-2
CDR3nt: TGCAGCGTAGTAGCGGGGGGCCCGACCGGGGAGCTGTTTTTT
CDR3aa: CSVVAGGPTGELFF

v_gene: TRBV30
d_gene: NA
abundance: NA
j_gene: TRBJ1-2
CDR3nt: TGTGCCTGGAGGCTATTCCCGGGGGGAGGCTATGGCTACACCTTC
CDR3aa: CAWRLFPGGGYGYTF

v_gene: TRBV6-6
d_gene: NA
abundance: few
j_gene: TRBJ2-1
CDR3nt: TGTGCCAGCAGGGAAGGGCGTGAGCAGTTCTTC
CDR3aa: CASREGREQFF

v_gene: TRBV5-1
d_gene: TRBD1
abundance: many
j_gene: TRBJ1-2
CDR3nt: TGCGCCAGCAGCTTGGTGTGGGGGACAGGCTATGGCTACACCTTC
CDR3aa: CASSLVWGTGYGYTF

v_gene: TRBV9
d_gene: NA
abundance: once
j_gene: TRBJ2-7
CDR3nt: TGTGCCAGCAGCGTAGAGCCTAGCTCTTTCGAGCAGTACTTC
CDR3aa: CASSVEPSSFEQYF

v_gene: TRBV27
d_gene: TRBD1
abundance: NA
j_gene: TRBJ1-2
CDR3nt: TGTGCCAGCAGTTCCACGACGACAGGGAAGGGAGGCTACACCTTC
CDR3aa: CASSSTTTGKGGYTF

v_gene: TRBV20-1
d_gene: NA
abundance: NA
j_gene: TRBJ2-7
CDR3nt: TGCAGTGCTACAGGCGGCTACGAGCAGTACTTC
CDR3aa: CSATGGYEQYF

v_gene: TRBV9
d_gene: TRBD2
abundance: NA
j_gene: TRBJ2-1
CDR3nt: TGTGCCAGCAGCGGTCTAGCGGGAGGGCCCTTCTACAATGAGCAGTTCTTC
CDR3aa: CASSGLAGGPFYNEQFF

v_gene: TRBV4-3
d_gene: TRBD2
abundance: few
j_gene: TRBJ2-7
CDR3nt: TGCGCCAGCAGCCCCGGGACTAGCGCTGTCTACGAGCAGTACTTC
CDR3aa: CASSPGTSAVYEQYF

v_gene: TRBV6-5
d_gene: TRBD1
abundance: few
j_gene: TRBJ2-5
CDR3nt: TGTGCCAGCAGTTACGTATACAGGGGTTCAGAGACCCAGTACTTC
CDR3aa: CASSYVYRGSETQYF

v_gene: TRBV5-1
d_gene: NA
abundance: NA
j_gene: TRBJ2-6
CDR3nt: TGCGCCAGCAGCTTGGGCGTCCGGGCCTCTGGGGCCAACGTCCTGACTTTC
CDR3aa: CASSLGVRASGANVLTF

v_gene: TRBV4-3
d_gene: TRBD2
abundance: NA
j_gene: TRBJ2-3
CDR3nt: TGCGCCAGCAGCCACCGGACTAGCGGAGTGGATACGCAGTATTTT
CDR3aa: CASSHRTSGVDTQYF

v_gene: TRBV10-3
d_gene: NA
abundance: few
j_gene: TRBJ2-3
CDR3nt: TGTGCCATCAGTGATCCGCTAGCTAACACAGATACGCAGTATTTT
CDR3aa: CAISDPLANTDTQYF

v_gene: TRBV27
d_gene: TRBD2
abundance: NA
j_gene: TRBJ2-5
CDR3nt: TGTGCCAGCAGTTTGATAGCGGGGTCTAAAGAGACCCAGTACTTC
CDR3aa: CASSLIAGSKETQYF

v_gene: TRBV30
d_gene: TRBD1
abundance: many
j_gene: TRBJ1-2
CDR3nt: TGTGCCGGCGGACAGGGACAGTATATCTATGGCTACACCTTC
CDR3aa: CAGGQGQYIYGYTF

v_gene: TRBV12-3/TRBV12-4
d_gene: TRBD2
abundance: NA
j_gene: TRBJ2-1
CDR3nt: TGTGCCAGCAGTTCCGGACTAGTCCCCTACAATGAGCAGTTCTTC
CDR3aa: CASSSGLVPYNEQFF

v_gene: TRBV3-1
d_gene: NA
abundance: NA
j_gene: TRBJ1-4
CDR3nt: TGTGCCAGCAGCCAAGAGATCCGATTATCAACTAATGAAAAACTGTTTTTT
CDR3aa: CASSQEIRLSTNEKLFF

v_gene: TRBV12-3/TRBV12-4
d_gene: TRBD2
abundance: NA
j_gene: TRBJ2-1
CDR3nt: TGTGCCAGCAGTCCCCAGCGGGGTTCCTACAATGAGCAGTTCTTC
CDR3aa: CASSPQRGSYNEQFF

v_gene: TRBV3-1
d_gene: NA
abundance: few
j_gene: TRBJ2-1
CDR3nt: TGTGCCAGCAGCTATGCGGGGCTAGCCGACAATGAGCAGTTCTTC
CDR3aa: CASSYAGLADNEQFF

v_gene: TRBV20-1
d_gene: TRBD1
abundance: few
j_gene: TRBJ2-1
CDR3nt: TGCAGTGCTAGCTACCCCGGGACAGTGTACAATGAGCAGTTCTTC
CDR3aa: CSASYPGTVYNEQFF

v_gene: TRBV20-1
d_gene: NA
abundance: few
j_gene: TRBJ1-6
CDR3nt: TGCAGTGCTAGAGGAGTTGTAGGGGGGCGTTTCGATCTTGATTCACCCCTCCACTTT
CDR3aa: CSARGVVGGRFDLDSPLHF

v_gene: TRBV28
d_gene: NA
abundance: NA
j_gene: TRBJ2-7
CDR3nt: TGTGCCAGCAGTCCAGGGGCATTTCGCTCCTACGAGCAGTACTTC
CDR3aa: CASSPGAFRSYEQYF

v_gene: TRBV5-1
d_gene: NA
abundance: many
j_gene: TRBJ2-1
CDR3nt: TGCGCCAGCAGCCCCCGGGACAACTACAATGAGCAGTTCTTC
CDR3aa: CASSPRDNYNEQFF

v_gene: TRBV12-3/TRBV12-4
d_gene: NA
abundance: NA
j_gene: TRBJ1-1
CDR3nt: TGTGCCAGCAGCCGGAGCCGGGCAAACACTGAAGCTTTCTTT
CDR3aa: CASSRSRANTEAFF

v_gene: TRBV7-9
d_gene: NA
abundance: few
j_gene: TRBJ1-1
CDR3nt: TGTGCCAGCAGCGACAGCAGGGTGTACGGCACTGAAGCTTTCTTT
CDR3aa: CASSDSRVYGTEAFF

v_gene: TRBV24-1
d_gene: TRBD2
abundance: NA
j_gene: TRBJ2-7
CDR3nt: TGTGCCACCAGTGATGCGGGGGAGACCTACGAGCAGTACTTC
CDR3aa: CATSDAGETYEQYF

v_gene: TRBV29-1
d_gene: TRBD2
abundance: many
j_gene: TRBJ2-2
CDR3nt: TGCAGCGTTATAGCGGGAGCGAACACCGGGGAGCTGTTTTTT
CDR3aa: CSVIAGANTGELFF